This T cell receptor (beta chain) was obtained from a study of tumor and adjacent non-tumor tissue in lung cancer listed by TCRdb under 2018. General notes on the study: Patients with adenocarcinoma (approximately twelve), squamous cell carcinoma (2) and small cell lung cancer (1) were included in the cohort. Ages among the roughly 15 patients ranged from about 30 to 85 years, there were roughly ten men and 5 women, and disease was at TNM stage I to III. TCRbeta CDR3 sequencing was performed on 30 to 35 paired specimens, with one tumor sample and one normal lung sample collected per patient. Sequencing produced 130 million or so productive TCRbeta reads in total, an average of approximately 4 million reads per sample. The study compared bulk TCRbeta repertoires between lung tumor tissue and matched distant non-tumor lung tissue from around 16 lung cancer patients.

Results the study describes overall, beyond this receptor: With only roughly 16 patients in the cohort, the authors noted that larger samples and more detailed clinical data are needed. The top 100 clones accounted for a significantly larger cumulative portion of the repertoire in normal lung than in tumor tissue. Because peripheral blood was not sequenced, blood TCRbeta repertoires in the lung cancer patients of the study were not examined. Neither the sequencing platform nor unique molecular identifiers are named or mentioned anywhere in the methods. Tumor tissue showed significantly higher TCR diversity (inverse Simpson) than normal lung tissue, at around 450 vs 150 (P = 0.0075, Mann-Whitney U test). TCR diversity was significantly higher in younger patients, and greater tumor TCR diversity was associated with shorter overall survival and shorter disease-free survival.

Libraries were made using multiplex PCR. Sequencing took place on an Illumina HiSeq 2500. Following protocols modified from ARM-PCR, the researchers constructed TCRbeta libraries through three rounds of nested PCR with primers (Table S4). Before sequencing, PCR products of 200-500 bp were excised from the gel and purified with the QIAquick gel extraction kit. Per the authors' processing: Reads were cleaned using Trimmomatic, were merged into complete CDR3 sequences using FLASH, and were assigned to V(D)J germline segments using MiTCR. Clonal diversity was calculated as the inverse Simpson's index using VDJtools. In-frame sequences lacking a premature stop codon were counted as productive reads. TCRdb's own reprocessing of the public reads used fastp at Q25 and MiXCR and kept productive beta chains. Each CDR3 protein gets just one entry, which takes the most common genes and DNA from the rows behind it. The authors' filters were not applied to this entry. Counted in this sample were around 210,000 distinct CDR3 sequences; less than 80% of them appeared once. Jointly, the top ten make up under 30% of the sample.

The CDR3 starts with the cysteine, ends with the phenylalanine, and has 17 residues. Only the CDR3 region is kept as DNA, spanning 51 bases read in frame from base 1. V drops 0 bases and J drops 3 bases, leaving 17 bases in between. CDR1 and CDR2, per the germline V gene, are SGHNT and YENEEA. Notes on this clonotype: Which antigen it targets is not known. Qualities for individual bases were not recorded, and no much larger clone is one base off.

RNA was isolated from bulk unsorted tissue, and RNA quality was assessed with a NanoDrop ND-1000 and an Agilent 2100. Donors were newly diagnosed lung cancer patients admitted for thoracic surgery in China between August and November 2014, without prior chemotherapy. Patients with previous radiotherapy or chemotherapy, or with another concurrent cancer, were excluded from the study. Pieces of surgical tissue measuring about 1-2 cm3 were kept in RNAlater solution and held at -80 degrees C until needed. Source material: lung tumor tissue. The chain couples TRBV11-3 to TRBJ1-2, with the D gene not confidently named. The sequence was obtained from a man between 60 and 75 years old with non-small cell lung cancer. The CDR3 reads CASSLDLWRPLYYGYTF. The nucleotide sequence reads TGTGCCAGCAGCTTAGATCTGTGGCGGCCTCTCTACTATGGCTACACCTTC.